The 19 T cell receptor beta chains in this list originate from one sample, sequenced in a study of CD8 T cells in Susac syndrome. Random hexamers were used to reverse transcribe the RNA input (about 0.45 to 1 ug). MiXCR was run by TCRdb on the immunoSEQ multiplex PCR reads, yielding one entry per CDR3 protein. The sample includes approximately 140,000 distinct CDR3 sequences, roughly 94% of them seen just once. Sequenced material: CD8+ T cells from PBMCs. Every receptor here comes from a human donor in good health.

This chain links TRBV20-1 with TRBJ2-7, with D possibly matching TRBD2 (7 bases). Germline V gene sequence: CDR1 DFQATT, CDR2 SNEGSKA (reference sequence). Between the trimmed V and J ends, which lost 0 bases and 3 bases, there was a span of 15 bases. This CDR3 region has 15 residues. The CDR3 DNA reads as TGCAGTGCTAGAGATGTAAGGGGGAGGGACTACGAGCAGTACTTC. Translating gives CSARDVRGRDYEQYF.

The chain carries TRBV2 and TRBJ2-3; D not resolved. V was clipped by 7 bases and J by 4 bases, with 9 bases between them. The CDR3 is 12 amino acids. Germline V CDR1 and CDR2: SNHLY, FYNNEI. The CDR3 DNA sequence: TGTGCCAGCACCGATCGGGCAGATACGCAGTATTTT. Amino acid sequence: CASTDRADTQYF. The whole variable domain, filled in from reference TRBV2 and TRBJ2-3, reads EPEVTQTPSHQVTQMGQEVILRCVPISNHLYFYWYRQILGQKVEFLVSFYNNEISEKSEIFDDQFSVERPDGSNFTLKIRSTKLEDSAMYFCASTDRADTQYFGPGTRLTVL.

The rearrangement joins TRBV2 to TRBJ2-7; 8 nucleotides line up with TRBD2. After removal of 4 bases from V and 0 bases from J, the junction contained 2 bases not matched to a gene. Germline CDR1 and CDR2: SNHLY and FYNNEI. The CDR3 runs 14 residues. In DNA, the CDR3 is TGTGCCAGCAGTGTCGGGACTAGCTCCTACGAGCAGTACTTC. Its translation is CASSVGTSSYEQYF. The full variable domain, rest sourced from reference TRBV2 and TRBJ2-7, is EPEVTQTPSHQVTQMGQEVILRCVPISNHLYFYWYRQILGQKVEFLVSFYNNEISEKSEIFDDQFSVERPDGSNFTLKIRSTKLEDSAMYFCASSVGTSSYEQYFGPGTRLTVT.

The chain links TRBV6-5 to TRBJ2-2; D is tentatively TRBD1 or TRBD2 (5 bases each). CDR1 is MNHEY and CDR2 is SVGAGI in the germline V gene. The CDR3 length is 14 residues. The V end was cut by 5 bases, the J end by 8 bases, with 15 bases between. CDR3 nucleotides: TGTGCCAGCAGTCTAGGGACGGTTTCAGGGGAGCTGTTTTTT. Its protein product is CASSLGTVSGELFF.

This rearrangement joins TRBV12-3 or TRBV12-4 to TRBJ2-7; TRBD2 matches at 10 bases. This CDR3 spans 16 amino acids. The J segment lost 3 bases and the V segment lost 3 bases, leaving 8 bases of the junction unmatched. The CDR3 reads CASSLTGLARYYEQYF. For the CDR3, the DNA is TGTGCCAGCAGTTTGACGGGACTAGCGCGATACTACGAGCAGTACTTC.

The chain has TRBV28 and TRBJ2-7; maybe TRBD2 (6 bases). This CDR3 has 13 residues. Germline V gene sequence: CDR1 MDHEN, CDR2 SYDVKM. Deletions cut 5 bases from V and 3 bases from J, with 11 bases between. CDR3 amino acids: CASSPGRDYEQYF. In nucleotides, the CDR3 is TGTGCCAGCAGTCCCGGGCGGGACTACGAGCAGTACTTC. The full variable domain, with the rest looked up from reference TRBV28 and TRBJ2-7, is DVKVTQSSRYLVKRTGEKVFLECVQDMDHENMFWYRQDPGLGLRLIYFSYDVKMKEKGDIPEGYSVSREKKERFSLILESASTNQTSMYLCASSPGRDYEQYFGPGTRLTVT.

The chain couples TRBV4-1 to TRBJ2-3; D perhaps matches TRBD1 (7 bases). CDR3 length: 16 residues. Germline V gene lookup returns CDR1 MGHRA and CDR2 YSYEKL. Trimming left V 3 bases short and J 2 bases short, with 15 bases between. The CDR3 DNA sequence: TGCGCCAGCAGCCACCCCGACAGGGAGGCCACAGATACGCAGTATTTT. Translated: CASSHPDREATDTQYF.

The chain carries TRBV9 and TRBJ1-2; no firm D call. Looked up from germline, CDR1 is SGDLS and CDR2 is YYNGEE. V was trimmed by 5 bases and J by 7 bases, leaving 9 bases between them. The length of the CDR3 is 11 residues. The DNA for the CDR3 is TGTGCCAGCAGTGCTGCAGTTGGCTACACCTTC. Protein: CASSAAVGYTF.

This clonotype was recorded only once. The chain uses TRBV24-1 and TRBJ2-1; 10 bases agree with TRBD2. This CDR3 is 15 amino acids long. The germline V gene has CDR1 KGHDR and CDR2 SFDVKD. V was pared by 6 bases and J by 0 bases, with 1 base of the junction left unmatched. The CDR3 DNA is TGTGCCACCAGTCCTAGCGGGAGCTCCTACAATGAGCAGTTCTTC. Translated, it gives CATSPSGSSYNEQFF.

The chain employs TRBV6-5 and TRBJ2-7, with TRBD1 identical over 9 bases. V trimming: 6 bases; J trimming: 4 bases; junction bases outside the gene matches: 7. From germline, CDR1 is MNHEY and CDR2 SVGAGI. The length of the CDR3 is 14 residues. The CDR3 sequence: CASRSGQGFYEQYF. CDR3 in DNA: TGTGCCAGCAGATCGGGACAGGGTTTTTACGAGCAGTACTTC.

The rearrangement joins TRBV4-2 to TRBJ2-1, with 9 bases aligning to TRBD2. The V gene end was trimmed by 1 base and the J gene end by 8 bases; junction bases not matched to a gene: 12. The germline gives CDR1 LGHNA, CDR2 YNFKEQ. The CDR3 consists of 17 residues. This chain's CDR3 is CASSQGEWREGRHEQFF. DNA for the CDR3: TGTGCCAGCAGCCAAGGCGAGTGGCGGGAGGGCCGACATGAGCAGTTCTTC.

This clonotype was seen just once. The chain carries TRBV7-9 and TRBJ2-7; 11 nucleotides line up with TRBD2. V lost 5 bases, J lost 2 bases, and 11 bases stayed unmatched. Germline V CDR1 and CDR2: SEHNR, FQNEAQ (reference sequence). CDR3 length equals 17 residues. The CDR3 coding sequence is TGTGCCAGCAGCCCCCTTCCCGGGACTAGCGGAACCTACGAGCAGTACTTC. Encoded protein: CASSPLPGTSGTYEQYF. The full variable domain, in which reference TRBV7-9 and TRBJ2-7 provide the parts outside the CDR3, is DTGVSQNPRHKITKRGQNVTFRCDPISEHNRLYWYRQTLGQGPEFLTYFQNEAQLEKSRLLSDRFSAERPKGSFSTLEIQRTEQGDSAMYLCASSPLPGTSGTYEQYFGPGTRLTVT.

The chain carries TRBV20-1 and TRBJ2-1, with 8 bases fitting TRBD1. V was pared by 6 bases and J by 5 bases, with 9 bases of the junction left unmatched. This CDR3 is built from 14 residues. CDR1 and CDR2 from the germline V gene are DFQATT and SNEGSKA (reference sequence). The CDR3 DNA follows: TGCAGTGCGAGGACCGGGACAGGTAACAATGAGCAGTTCTTC. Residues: CSARTGTGNNEQFF.

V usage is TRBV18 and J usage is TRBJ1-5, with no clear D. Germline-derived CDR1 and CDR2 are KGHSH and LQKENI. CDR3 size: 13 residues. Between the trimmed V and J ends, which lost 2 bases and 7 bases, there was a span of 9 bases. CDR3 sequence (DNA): TGTGCCAGCTCACCAATATCGGGGCAGCCCCAGCATTTT. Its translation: CASSPISGQPQHF. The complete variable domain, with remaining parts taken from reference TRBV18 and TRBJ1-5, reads NAGVMQNPRHLVRRRGQEARLRCSPMKGHSHVYWYRQLPEEGLKFMVYLQKENIIDESGMPKERFSAEFPKEGPSILRIQQVVRGDSAAYFCASSPISGQPQHFGDGTRLSIL.

Written as DNA, the CDR3 is TGTGCCAGCAGCCCGGGACAGGGGGCAATCGAGCAGTACTTC. It encodes CASSPGQGAIEQYF. The chain joins TRBV14 to TRBJ2-7, with TRBD1 identical over 12 bases. The ends lost 4 bases at V and 6 bases at J; junction bases unmatched: 4. Germline V gene sequence: CDR1 SGHDN, CDR2 FVKESK. CDR3 length: 14 amino acids. The complete variable domain, with remaining parts taken from reference TRBV14 and TRBJ2-7, reads EAGVTQFPSHSVIEKGQTVTLRCDPISGHDNLYWYRRVMGKEIKFLLHFVKESKQDESGMPNNRFLAERTGGTYSTLKVQPAELEDSGVYFCASSPGQGAIEQYFGPGTRLTVT.

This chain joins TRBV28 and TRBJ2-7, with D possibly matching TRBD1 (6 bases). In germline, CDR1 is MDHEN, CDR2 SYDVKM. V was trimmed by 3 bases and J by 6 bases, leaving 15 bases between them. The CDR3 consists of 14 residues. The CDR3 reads CASSLGPRGGEQYF. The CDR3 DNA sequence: TGTGCCAGCAGTTTGGGCCCCAGGGGCGGCGAGCAGTACTTC.

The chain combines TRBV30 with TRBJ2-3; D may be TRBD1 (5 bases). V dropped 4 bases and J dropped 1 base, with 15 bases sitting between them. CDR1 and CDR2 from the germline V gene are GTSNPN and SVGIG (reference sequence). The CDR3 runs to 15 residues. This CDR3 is CAWISFVGGTDTQYF. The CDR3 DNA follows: TGTGCCTGGATTTCATTCGTAGGGGGCACAGATACGCAGTATTTT.

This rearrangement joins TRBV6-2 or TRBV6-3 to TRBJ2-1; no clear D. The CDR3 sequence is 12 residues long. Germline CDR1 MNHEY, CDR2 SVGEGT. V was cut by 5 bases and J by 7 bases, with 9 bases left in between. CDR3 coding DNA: TGTGCCAGCAGTAGAGACAAGAATGAGCAGTTCTTC. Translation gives CASSRDKNEQFF.

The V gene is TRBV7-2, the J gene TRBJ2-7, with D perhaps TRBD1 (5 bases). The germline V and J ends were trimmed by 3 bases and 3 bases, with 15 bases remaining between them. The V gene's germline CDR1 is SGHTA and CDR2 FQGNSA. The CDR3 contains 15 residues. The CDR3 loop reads CASSFPQGYSYEQYF. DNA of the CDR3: TGTGCCAGCAGCTTTCCTCAGGGTTATAGCTACGAGCAGTACTTC.